The 17 T cell receptor beta chains reported below all come from one sample, sequenced in a study of response to subunit inactivated influenza vaccine. TCRdb used MiXCR to reprocess the RT-PCR reads, holding one entry per CDR3 protein. The sample has around 570,000 distinct CDR3 sequences; 7.6% are singletons. The sequencing here drew on PBMCs from blood, taken around 25 months after vaccination. The source is a man in his fifties or sixties who received an inactivated influenza vaccine.

This clonotype was found many times. This chain joins TRBV28 and TRBJ2-5; the D call may be TRBD1 or TRBD2 (5 bases each). CDR3 size: 15 residues. The germline CDR1 and CDR2 sequences are MDHEN and SYDVKM. Trimming stripped 5 bases from V and 5 bases from J, with 18 bases between. CDR3 nucleotide sequence: TGTGCCAGCAGTACCCGGTACAGGACGGGGGAGACCCAGTACTTC. Its translation: CASSTRYRTGETQYF.

In this sample, this clonotype turned up a few times. V is TRBV12-3 or TRBV12-4 and J is TRBJ1-2, with D unclear. This CDR3 spans 17 amino acids. The germline V and J ends were trimmed by 5 bases and 2 bases, with 21 bases remaining between them. The CDR3 DNA sequence: TGTGCCAGCAGTCTCGGGTTTGCCCCACCCCTGAACTATGGCTACACCTTC. Its protein is CASSLGFAPPLNYGYTF.

This clonotype was seen repeatedly, ten times or more. CDR3 loop: CASHPGGTGYYEQYF. The CDR3 region has the DNA TGTGCCAGCCATCCAGGCGGGACAGGGTACTACGAGCAGTACTTC. The chain carries TRBV6-2 or TRBV6-3 and TRBJ2-7; TRBD1 agrees at 9 bases. Trimming at V came to 8 bases and at J to 3 bases, leaving 11 bases not matched to a gene. Germline CDR1 MNHEY, CDR2 SVGEGT. This CDR3 is built from 15 residues.

J is TRBJ2-3 and V is TRBV5-1, with TRBD2 matching over 7 bases. In germline, CDR1 is SGHRS, CDR2 YFSETQ. J gave up 4 bases and V 4 bases, and 6 bases lay outside the gene matches. The CDR3 runs 14 residues. CDR3 protein: CASSPTSQADTQYF. CDR3 DNA: TGCGCCAGCAGCCCGACTAGCCAAGCAGATACGCAGTATTTT.

This clonotype was counted ten times or more. The rearrangement links TRBV29-1 to TRBJ2-1; 14 bases match TRBD2. The CDR3 extends over 15 amino acids. Germline V CDR1 and CDR2: SQVTM, ANQGSEA. The junction had 9 bases not matched to a gene; V was cut back by 6 bases and J by 8 bases. CDR3 DNA: TGCAGCGTCCTCAGACTAGCGGGAGGGTTCGATGAGCAGTTCTTC. Amino acid sequence: CSVLRLAGGFDEQFF.

This clonotype was picked up many times. V and J are TRBV3-1 and TRBJ2-1; D perhaps matches TRBD1 (6 bases). Deletions cut 7 bases from V and 5 bases from J, with 21 bases between. This CDR3 is built from 16 residues. Germline values: CDR1 LGHDT, CDR2 YNNKEL (reference sequence). The CDR3 bases are TGTGCCAGCACCGCATATGGACAGATCGGCGACAATGAGCAGTTCTTC. Its translation is CASTAYGQIGDNEQFF.

This clonotype was counted a few times. The chain has TRBV7-9 and TRBJ2-7; TRBD1 might be the D (5 bases). Germline CDR1 and CDR2: SEHNR and FQNEAQ (reference sequence). Trimming removed 6 bases at V and 2 bases at J, with 17 bases between. This CDR3 contains 15 residues. CDR3: CASSKQVPLTYEQYF. CDR3 sequence (DNA): TGTGCCAGCAGTAAACAGGTGCCACTTACCTACGAGCAGTACTTC.

This clonotype was counted a few times. The chain couples TRBV7-2 to TRBJ2-7, with D possibly being TRBD1 or TRBD2 (5 bases each). This CDR3 is 15 amino acids long. V was pared by 5 bases and J by 2 bases, with 16 bases between. Germline V gene sequence: CDR1 SGHTA, CDR2 FQGNSA. CDR3 nucleotide sequence: TGTGCCAGCAGCCGCGTGAGGGGACCAACCTACGAGCAGTACTTC. This translates into CASSRVRGPTYEQYF. The whole variable domain, remainder taken from reference TRBV7-2 and TRBJ2-7, is GAGVSQSPSNKVTEKGKDVELRCDPISGHTALYWYRQSLGQGLEFLIYFQGNSAPDKSGLPSDRFSAERTGGSVSTLTIQRTQQEDSAVYLCASSRVRGPTYEQYFGPGTRLTVT.

The chain carries TRBV20-1 and TRBJ2-3, with TRBD2 matching over 13 bases. The CDR3 is 16 residues long. The trim removed 3 bases at V and 2 bases at J, leaving 5 bases unmatched. The V gene's germline CDR1 is DFQATT and CDR2 SNEGSKA (reference sequence). DNA of the CDR3: TGCAGTGCTAGCACGACTAGCGGGGGGCACACAGATACGCAGTATTTT. Its translation is CSASTTSGGHTDTQYF.

This clonotype was seen many times. The rearrangement uses TRBV3-1 and TRBJ2-7; no clear D. The V gene lost 4 bases and the J gene lost 5 bases, with 9 bases spanning the gap. The CDR3 is 12 residues long. Germline V CDR1 and CDR2: LGHDT, YNNKEL (reference sequence). The CDR3, as DNA: TGTGCCAGCAGCCGCAGGTCAAACGAGCAGTACTTC. Amino acids: CASSRRSNEQYF.

The chain couples TRBV12-3 or TRBV12-4 to TRBJ2-7, with D possibly TRBD2 on 5 matching bases. V lost 1 base to trimming and J lost 1 base, with 11 bases between them. The CDR3 has 15 amino acids. The CDR3: CASSLERGSSYEQYF. The CDR3 nucleotides are TGTGCCAGCAGTTTAGAACGGGGATCGTCCTACGAGCAGTACTTC.

This clonotype was observed a handful of times. The chain uses TRBV20-1 and TRBJ2-1; TRBD2 matches at 14 bases. V was pared by 0 bases and J by 7 bases, with 8 bases of the junction left unmatched. CDR1 is DFQATT, CDR2 SNEGSKA, per germline (reference sequence). The CDR3 is made up of 17 amino acids. CDR3: CSARDWTGTSGRNEQFF. The CDR3 coding sequence is TGCAGTGCTAGAGATTGGACCGGGACTAGCGGGAGAAATGAGCAGTTCTTC.

This clonotype appeared a few times. The chain's CDR3 is CSARDRVTPWGNQPQHF. DNA for the CDR3: TGCAGTGCTAGAGACCGGGTGACCCCCTGGGGCAATCAGCCCCAGCATTTT. The J gene is TRBJ1-5, the V gene TRBV20-1, with D unclear. The CDR3 extends over 17 amino acids. CDR1 and CDR2 from the germline V gene are DFQATT and SNEGSKA (reference sequence). Trimming took off 0 bases at V and 2 bases at J, with 17 bases between the two ends.

The rearrangement uses TRBV12-3 or TRBV12-4 and TRBJ2-1; D may be TRBD2 (6 bases). V was clipped by 6 bases and J by 10 bases, with 19 bases between them. The CDR3 is 14 amino acids. DNA for the CDR3: TGTGCCAGCAGCCGGGACTCGCCCACGGGGGAGCAGTTCTTC. It specifies CASSRDSPTGEQFF.

In its sample, this clonotype was seen many times. V is TRBV27 and J is TRBJ2-5; 7 bases align to TRBD2. Germline lookup yields CDR1 MNHEY and CDR2 SMNVEV (reference sequence). Germline trimming cut 7 bases from V and 5 bases from J; bases unmatched to any gene: 13. The CDR3 runs 15 residues. CDR3 in DNA: TGTGCCAGCATTGGACGGGAGGTAGAGGGGGAGACCCAGTACTTC. As protein: CASIGREVEGETQYF.

This clonotype was seen many times. The V call is TRBV11-3, the J call TRBJ2-1, with 15 bases identical to TRBD2. Losses at the gene ends were 4 bases for V and 7 bases for J; bases not matched to a gene: 20. This CDR3 has 21 residues. Germline CDR1 is SGHNT and CDR2 is YENEEA. DNA of the CDR3: TGTGCCAGCAGCTCCCTTGGCCCGGGACTAGCGGGAGGCCCTAGGAGGAATGAGCAGTTCTTC. It encodes CASSSLGPGLAGGPRRNEQFF. Using reference TRBV11-3 and TRBJ2-1 for the parts outside the CDR3, the full variable domain is EAGVVQSPRYKIIEKKQPVAFWCNPISGHNTLYWYLQNLGQGPELLIRYENEEAVDDSQLPKDRFSAERLKGVDSTLKIQPAELGDSAVYLCASSSLGPGLAGGPRRNEQFFGPGTRLTVL.

In nucleotides, the CDR3 is TGCGCCAGCAGCACATTAGGACAGGCGGGATACAGCGAGCAGTACTTC. Its translation: CASSTLGQAGYSEQYF. This chain joins TRBV5-1 and TRBJ2-7; D might be TRBD1 (7 bases). V lost 4 bases and J 6 bases, leaving 23 bases between the germline ends. The CDR3 totals 16 residues. Germline V gene data show CDR1 as SGHRS and CDR2 as YFSETQ.